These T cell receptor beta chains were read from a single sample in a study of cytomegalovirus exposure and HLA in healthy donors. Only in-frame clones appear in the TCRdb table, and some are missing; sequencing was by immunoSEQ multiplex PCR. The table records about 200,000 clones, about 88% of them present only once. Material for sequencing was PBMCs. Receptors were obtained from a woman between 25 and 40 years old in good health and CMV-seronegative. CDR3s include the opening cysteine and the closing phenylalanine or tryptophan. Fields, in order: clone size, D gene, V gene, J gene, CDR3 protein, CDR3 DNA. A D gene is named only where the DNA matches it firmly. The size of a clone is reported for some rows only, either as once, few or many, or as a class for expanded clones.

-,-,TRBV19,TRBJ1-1,CASSIGDRTGNTEAFF,TGTGCCAGTAGTATAGGAGACAGGACTGGGAACACTGAAGCTTTCTTT
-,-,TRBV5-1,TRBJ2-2,CASSLVAGDTGELFF,TGCGCCAGCAGCTTGGTAGCCGGGGACACCGGGGAGCTGTTTTTT
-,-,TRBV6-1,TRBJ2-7,CASSEGVAGYEQYF,TGTGCCAGCAGTGAAGGCGTCGCGGGTTACGAGCAGTACTTC
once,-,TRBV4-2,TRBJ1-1,CASSPALGGQNTEAFF,TGTGCCAGCAGCCCCGCCCTGGGAGGACAGAACACTGAAGCTTTCTTT
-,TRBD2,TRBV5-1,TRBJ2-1,CASSFSGGAQFF,TGCGCCAGCAGCTTTAGCGGGGGGGCCCAGTTCTTC
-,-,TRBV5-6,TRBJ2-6,CASSFARDSYRPGANVLTF,TGTGCCAGCAGCTTCGCACGGGACTCATACCGCCCTGGGGCCAACGTCCTGACTTTC
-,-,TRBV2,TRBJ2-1,CASIQWGHHEQFF,TGTGCCAGCATCCAGTGGGGACACCATGAGCAGTTCTTC
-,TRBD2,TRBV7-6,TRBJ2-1,CASSLGRTSGRSSYNEQFF,TGTGCCAGCAGCTTAGGCAGGACTAGCGGGAGGAGCTCCTACAATGAGCAGTTCTTC
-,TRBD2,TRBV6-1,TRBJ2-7,CASRGLAGGDEQYF,TGTGCCAGCAGGGGACTAGCGGGAGGCGACGAGCAGTACTTC
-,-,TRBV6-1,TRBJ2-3,CASRETWGLADTQYF,TGTGCCAGCAGGGAGACGTGGGGGCTGGCAGATACGCAGTATTTT
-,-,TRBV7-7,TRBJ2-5,CASSAAGTETQYF,TGTGCTAGCAGCGCCGCGGGGACCGAGACCCAGTACTTC
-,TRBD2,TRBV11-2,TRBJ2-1,CASSLPSGYNEQFF,TGTGCCAGCAGCTTACCTAGCGGATACAATGAGCAGTTCTTC
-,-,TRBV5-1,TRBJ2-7,CASSLEGQLYEQYF,TGCGCCAGCAGCTTGGAGGGGCAGCTCTACGAGCAGTACTTC
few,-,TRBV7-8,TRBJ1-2,CASSLELSGEGYTF,TGTGCCAGCAGCTTAGAATTATCAGGTGAAGGCTACACCTTC
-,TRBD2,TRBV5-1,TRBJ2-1,CASSWTSGAYNEQFF,TGCGCCAGCAGCTGGACTAGCGGAGCTTACAATGAGCAGTTCTTC
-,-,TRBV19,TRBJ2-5,CASSIDRATQYF,TGTGCCAGTAGTATAGACCGCGCGACCCAGTACTTC
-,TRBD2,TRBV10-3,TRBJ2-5,CAISLAGGQETQYF,TGTGCCATCAGTCTAGCGGGGGGTCAAGAGACCCAGTACTTC
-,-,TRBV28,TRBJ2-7,CASTPSTVSYEQYF,TGTGCCAGCACCCCGTCGACAGTCTCCTACGAGCAGTACTTC
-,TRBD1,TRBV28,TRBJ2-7,CASSYRGSGNEQYF,TGTGCCAGCAGCTACAGGGGGTCTGGGAACGAGCAGTACTTC
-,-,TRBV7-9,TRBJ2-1,CASSLGPRQDEQFF,TGTGCCAGCAGCTTAGGGCCCCGACAGGATGAGCAGTTCTTC
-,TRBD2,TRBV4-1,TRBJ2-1,CASSQDRESGGYYNEQFF,TGCGCCAGCAGCCAAGATCGGGAATCGGGGGGGTACTACAATGAGCAGTTCTTC
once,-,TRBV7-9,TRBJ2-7,CASGPERYHYEQYF,TGTGCCAGCGGTCCTGAGCGGTACCACTACGAGCAGTACTTC
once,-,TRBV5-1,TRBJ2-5,CASSSRGQETQYF,TGCGCCAGCAGCTCCCGCGGCCAAGAGACCCAGTACTTC
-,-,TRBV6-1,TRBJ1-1,CASSDPLQGIFTEAFF,TGTGCCAGCAGTGATCCCTTACAGGGTATTTTCACTGAAGCTTTCTTT
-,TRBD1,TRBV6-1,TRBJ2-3,CASSVDRGQGDTQYF,TGTGCCAGCAGTGTGGATAGGGGGCAAGGAGATACGCAGTATTTT
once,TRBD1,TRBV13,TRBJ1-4,CASSLARTGYLGLFF,TGTGCCAGCAGCTTAGCTCGGACAGGTTATTTGGGACTGTTTTTT
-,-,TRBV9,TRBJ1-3,CASSVDISGNTIYF,TGTGCCAGCAGCGTAGATATCTCTGGAAACACCATATATTTT
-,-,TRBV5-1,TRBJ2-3,CASSLELLLDTQYF,TGCGCCAGCAGCTTGGAACTCCTACTCGATACGCAGTATTTT
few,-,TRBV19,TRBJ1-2,CASSFAGLYGYTF,TGTGCCAGTAGTTTTGCGGGTCTCTATGGCTACACCTTC
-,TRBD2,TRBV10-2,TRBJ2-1,CASSQRLQAGPYNEQFF,TGCGCCAGCAGTCAGAGGCTCCAAGCGGGGCCCTACAATGAGCAGTTCTTC
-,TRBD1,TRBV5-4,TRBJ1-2,CASRTGDRGFSGYTF,TGTGCCAGCAGGACGGGAGACAGGGGTTTTTCTGGCTACACCTTC
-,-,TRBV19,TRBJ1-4,CASSFPGQNEKLFF,TGTGCCAGTAGTTTCCCAGGACAAAATGAAAAACTGTTTTTT
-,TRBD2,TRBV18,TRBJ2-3,CASSPSGDADTQYF,TGTGCCAGCTCACCTAGCGGGGACGCAGATACGCAGTATTTT
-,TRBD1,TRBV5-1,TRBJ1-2,CASRPGTGGISYTF,TGCGCCAGCAGGCCCGGGACAGGGGGCATCAGCTACACCTTC
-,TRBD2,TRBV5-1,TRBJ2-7,CASSLYPSGPTYEQYF,TGCGCCAGCAGCTTGTACCCTAGCGGACCCACCTACGAGCAGTACTTC
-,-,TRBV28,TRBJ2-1,CASSFRLYNEQFF,TGTGCCAGCAGTTTTCGACTGTACAATGAGCAGTTCTTC
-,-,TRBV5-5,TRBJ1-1,CASSLARGGHFEAFF,TGTGCCAGCAGCTTGGCCCGGGGGGGCCATTTCGAAGCTTTCTTT
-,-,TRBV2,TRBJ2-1,CASSPGSTGYNEQFF,TGTGCCAGCAGTCCCGGGTCCACAGGCTACAATGAGCAGTTCTTC
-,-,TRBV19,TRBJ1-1,CASSIAQGGPEAFF,TGTGCCAGTAGTATTGCACAGGGTGGACCTGAAGCTTTCTTT
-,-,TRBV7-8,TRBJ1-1,CASRLTENTEAFF,TGTGCCAGCAGGTTGACAGAGAACACTGAAGCTTTCTTT
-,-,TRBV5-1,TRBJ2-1,CASSLEVFGIGLDNEQFF,TGCGCCAGCAGCTTGGAGGTTTTCGGGATAGGCTTAGACAATGAGCAGTTCTTC
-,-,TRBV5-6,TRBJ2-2,CASSLRRGLNTGELFF,TGTGCCAGCAGCTTAAGGCGGGGACTGAACACCGGGGAGCTGTTTTTT
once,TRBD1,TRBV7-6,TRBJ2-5,CASSLRGGQGLGETQYF,TGTGCCAGCAGCTTACGAGGGGGACAGGGGCTCGGAGAGACCCAGTACTTC
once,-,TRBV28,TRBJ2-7,CAILSLGGEQYF,TGTGCCATCCTCAGTTTAGGGGGTGAGCAGTACTTC
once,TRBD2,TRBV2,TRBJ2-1,CASSPTSGGYNEQFF,TGTGCCAGCAGTCCGACTAGCGGGGGATACAATGAGCAGTTCTTC
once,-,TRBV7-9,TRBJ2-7,CASSLAGSRYEQYF,TGTGCCAGCAGCTTAGCAGGGAGTCGTTACGAGCAGTACTTC
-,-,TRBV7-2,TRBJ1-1,CASSPFSVNTEAFF,TGTGCCAGCAGCCCCTTTAGTGTGAACACTGAAGCTTTCTTT
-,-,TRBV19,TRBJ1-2,CASNERYLRGYTF,TGTGCCAGTAACGAGCGATATCTTAGGGGCTACACCTTC
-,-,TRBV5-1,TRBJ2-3,CASSLRGAGTTDTQYF,TGCGCCAGCAGCTTGAGAGGAGCCGGGACAACAGATACGCAGTATTTT
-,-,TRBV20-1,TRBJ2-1,CSAGQIEQFF,TGCAGTGCTGGACAGATAGAGCAGTTCTTC
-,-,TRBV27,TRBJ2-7,CASSTLHSYEQYF,TGTGCCAGCAGCACCTTACACTCCTACGAGCAGTACTTC
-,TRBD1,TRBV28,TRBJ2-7,CASSFYSDRVHEQYF,TGTGCCAGCAGTTTTTACTCAGACAGGGTACACGAGCAGTACTTC
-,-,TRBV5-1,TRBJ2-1,CASSLTTSRGYNEQFF,TGCGCCAGCAGCTTAACGACTTCAAGGGGATACAATGAGCAGTTCTTC